Listed below are T cell receptor beta chains from one sample, sequenced in a study of monozygotic twins with inflammatory bowel disease. From the 5' RACE reads, TCRdb lists one entry per CDR3 protein and no DNA. The listing records a few hundred thousand distinct CDR3 sequences. The sequenced material came from blood. The receptors stem from a human donor with ulcerative colitis or Crohn's disease, or a healthy co-twin of an affected twin (not recorded which). The CDR3 runs from the conserved cysteine through the conserved F or W. Fields, in order: V gene, J gene, CDR3 protein.

TRBV5-5	TRBJ2-5	CASSLTSAETQYF
TRBV5-1	TRBJ2-5	CASSLAQVAETQYF
TRBV20-1	TRBJ1-5	CSARDGRTGLNQPQHF
TRBV7-2	TRBJ1-6	CASSFTGWSSYNSPLHF
TRBV7-6	TRBJ2-1	CASSSKAGGRYNEQFF
TRBV12-3/TRBV12-4	TRBJ2-5	CASTNWGGAGETQYF
TRBV3-1	TRBJ2-5	CASSPALGRAGQETQYF
TRBV7-2	TRBJ2-7	CASSLTGSESSYEQYF
TRBV27	TRBJ2-2	CASSGLAGGIRELFF
TRBV6-1	TRBJ2-3	CASSELPGQGGDTQYF
TRBV18	TRBJ2-6	CASSPSTVAGANVLTF
TRBV5-6	TRBJ1-1	CASSPSPRQGITEAFF
TRBV18	TRBJ2-3	CASSPRQNTDTQYF
TRBV9	TRBJ2-1	CASSVASRGHVYNEQFF
TRBV20-1	TRBJ1-2	CSARVRDGDYGYTF
TRBV5-1	TRBJ2-1	CASVLGGVGSYNEQFF
TRBV7-2	TRBJ2-1	CASNGYNEQFF
TRBV12-3/TRBV12-4	TRBJ2-7	CASRLRDTSYEQYF
TRBV7-6	TRBJ2-3	CASSLVQSILSDTQYF
TRBV29-1	TRBJ2-3	CSGGGPLRGHRTDTQYF
TRBV7-3	TRBJ2-3	CASSPRTSRAPDTQYF
TRBV6-2/TRBV6-3	TRBJ1-5	CASSLHQGRNIRPQHF
TRBV20-1	TRBJ2-1	CSARVNGNSYNEQFF
TRBV5-1	TRBJ2-2	CASSLPTAGSGELFF
TRBV5-4	TRBJ2-5	CASSTPPGTEQETQYF
TRBV29-1	TRBJ2-2	CSVECQVWDTGELFF
TRBV19	TRBJ2-5	CASRSTGFGETQYF
TRBV20-1	TRBJ1-2	CSARDSSRGNYGYTF
TRBV25-1	TRBJ2-3	CASSDVRATKFSTSTDTQYF
TRBV29-1	TRBJ1-2	CSVGSDRDNYGYTF
TRBV5-4	TRBJ1-2	CASSLTGSDYGYTF
TRBV9	TRBJ1-1	CASSAAGGGTEAFF
TRBV6-5	TRBJ2-7	CASSYRAHLLYEQYF
TRBV7-6	TRBJ2-2	CASSSTPSNTGELFF
TRBV11-2	TRBJ2-1	CASSSTGNSLYNEQFF
TRBV4-3	TRBJ2-3	CASSQDSLDTQYF
TRBV6-5	TRBJ1-1	CASSYDSRPGTEAFF
TRBV5-1	TRBJ2-3	CASSLPGASGGALTDTQYF
TRBV20-1	TRBJ2-1	CSAAERGAYNEQFF
TRBV12-3/TRBV12-4	TRBJ2-3	CASSLGPPDTQYF
TRBV11-2	TRBJ2-2	CASSPAIAGALRTGELFF
TRBV20-1	TRBJ2-2	CSARVFLESIGRDTGELFF
TRBV5-6	TRBJ2-3	CASSISAGNTQYF
TRBV6-2/TRBV6-3	TRBJ1-1	CASSPPTGQVNTEAFF
TRBV20-1	TRBJ2-5	CSVDRGLAGDKETQYF
TRBV5-1	TRBJ2-3	CASSQLRPTDTQYF